These 17 T cell receptor beta chains were all obtained from the same sample, sequenced in a study of blood T cell repertoires in COVID-19. This table comes from immunoSEQ multiplex PCR, and its TCRdb copy is limited to in-frame clones, with some not included. Of roughly 280,000 clones in the sample, about 88% were seen once. The sequenced sample was PBMCs or T cells enriched from blood (not recorded which). These receptors originate from a woman between 45 and 60 years old who had recovered from COVID-19.

This clone was seen more than once but under ten times. CDR3 nucleotides: TGTGCCAGTAGTGGGGACACGCACTACGAGCAGTACTTC. Protein product: CASSGDTHYEQYF. The chain has TRBV19 and TRBJ2-7; D is perhaps TRBD1 (6 bases). The CDR3 runs to 13 residues. V was clipped by 5 bases and J by 3 bases, with 11 bases between them. In germline, CDR1 is LNHDA, CDR2 SQIVND (reference sequence).

The CDR3 DNA reads as TGTGCCAGCAGCCCTGAGATTAATGAGCAGTTCTTC. Amino acid sequence: CASSPEINEQFF. The rearrangement joins TRBV7-8 to TRBJ2-1; D is unresolved. This CDR3 comprises 12 residues. The germline CDR1 and CDR2 sequences are SGHVS and FQNEAQ. Trimming removed 5 bases from V and 7 bases from J, with 9 bases in between. Supplemented by reference TRBV7-8 and TRBJ2-1, the full variable domain reads GAGVSQSPRYKVAKRGQDVALRCDPISGHVSLFWYQQALGQGPEFLTYFQNEAQLDKSGLPSDRFFAERPEGSVSTLKIQRTQQEDSAVYLCASSPEINEQFFGPGTRLTVL.

V is TRBV7-2 and J is TRBJ1-5; 7 bases fit TRBD1. The CDR3 sequence is 15 residues long. J gave up 6 bases and V 3 bases, and 8 bases lay outside the gene matches. Germline V lookup: CDR1 SGHTA, CDR2 FQGNSA. In nucleotides, the CDR3 is TGTGCCAGCAGCTTTATAACAGGGGCGGCTCAGCCCCAGCATTTT. It translates to CASSFITGAAQPQHF. Full variable domain (remainder filled in from reference TRBV7-2 and TRBJ1-5): GAGVSQSPSNKVTEKGKDVELRCDPISGHTALYWYRQSLGQGLEFLIYFQGNSAPDKSGLPSDRFSAERTGGSVSTLTIQRTQQEDSAVYLCASSFITGAAQPQHFGDGTRLSIL.

The V and J genes are TRBV5-1 and TRBJ1-1, with D hard to call. Looked up from germline, CDR1 is SGHRS and CDR2 is YFSETQ. The V end was cut by 2 bases, the J end by 1 base, with 6 bases between. This CDR3 region has 13 residues. For the CDR3, the DNA is TGCGCCAGCAGCTTCGCAGAGAACACTGAAGCTTTCTTT. As protein: CASSFAENTEAFF.

CDR3 sequence (DNA): TGTGCCAACCTAACGGGACACGGGGAGCTGTTTTTT. It codes for CANLTGHGELFF. V and J are TRBV19 and TRBJ2-2, with a weak D call TRBD1 (6 bases). V dropped 10 bases and J dropped 7 bases, with 13 bases sitting between them. The length of the CDR3 is 12 residues. The germline V gene has CDR1 LNHDA and CDR2 SQIVND (reference sequence). Full variable domain (remainder filled in from reference TRBV19 and TRBJ2-2): DGGITQSPKYLFRKEGQNVTLSCEQNLNHDAMYWYRQDPGQGLRLIYYSQIVNDFQKGDIAEGYSVSREKKESFPLTVTSAQKNPTAFYLCANLTGHGELFFGEGSRLTVL.

The chain carries TRBV5-6 and TRBJ1-1, with 7 bases fitting TRBD1. The CDR3 loop spans 15 amino acids. Germline-derived CDR1 and CDR2 are SGHDT and YYEEEE. Trimming cost V 5 bases and J 5 bases; bases outside gene matches: 12. Here the CDR3 reads CASSRTGEVRTEAFF. The CDR3 nucleotides are TGTGCCAGCAGTCGTACAGGGGAGGTAAGGACTGAAGCTTTCTTT.

The V call is TRBV28, the J call TRBJ1-5; D is possibly TRBD1 (6 bases). V lost 3 bases and J 3 bases, leaving 12 bases between the germline ends. The CDR3 runs 15 residues. Germline V gene lookup returns CDR1 MDHEN and CDR2 SYDVKM. The CDR3 DNA follows: TGTGCCAGCAGTTTGAGCAGGGGATACAATCAGCCCCAGCATTTT. The encoded protein is CASSLSRGYNQPQHF.

For this clone: The junction differs from germline at one of its ends, possibly a read error. The gene calls are TRBV28 and TRBJ2-7; D is uncertain. Germline V lookup: CDR1 MDHEN, CDR2 SYDVKM. The CDR3 length is 13 residues. CDR3 DNA sequence: TGTGCCACCAGTAGGCAGGTGACCTACGAGCAGTACTTC. Amino acids: CATSRQVTYEQYF.

The chain employs TRBV28 and TRBJ1-2; a possible D gene is TRBD1 (6 bases). V gave up 10 bases and J gave up 6 bases, with 21 bases separating them. The V gene's germline CDR1 is MDHEN and CDR2 SYDVKM. The CDR3 consists of 14 residues. CDR3 nucleotide sequence: TGTGCCATCCTACCCGCCGGGAAGGGGGATGGCTACACCTTC. It yields the protein CAILPAGKGDGYTF.

The V call is TRBV11-2, the J call TRBJ2-7; TRBD2 is a possible D gene (6 bases). Trimming took off 2 bases at V and 1 base at J, with 12 bases between the two ends. This CDR3 has 15 residues. Germline V gives CDR1 SGHAT, CDR2 FQNNGV. CDR3 sequence reads: CASSLLPSASYEQYF. The CDR3 nucleotides are TGTGCCAGCAGCTTACTACCTAGCGCATCCTACGAGCAGTACTTC.

This clone came up once. This chain joins TRBV28 and TRBJ2-1; TRBD2 aligns across 7 bases. The CDR3 covers 14 residues. J gave up 10 bases and V 2 bases, and 8 bases lay outside the gene matches. Germline V CDR1 and CDR2: MDHEN, SYDVKM. DNA of the CDR3: TGTGCCAGCAGTTTAATAGCGGGCCTGTTGGAGCAGTTCTTC. Its translation is CASSLIAGLLEQFF.

J is TRBJ2-7 and V is TRBV5-4; TRBD2 matches at 13 bases. CDR3 size: 18 residues. The V gene's germline CDR1 is SGHNT and CDR2 YYREEE (reference sequence). Trimming removed 3 bases from V and 4 bases from J; junction bases left unmatched: 13. CDR3 residues: CASSSRTSGRARLYEQYF. The DNA of the CDR3 is TGTGCCAGCAGCTCGAGAACTAGCGGGAGGGCCAGATTATACGAGCAGTACTTC.

This clone was found a few times. The V and J genes are TRBV4-2 and TRBJ2-7, with 10 nucleotides matching TRBD2. With 1 base clipped from V and 5 bases from J, the junction kept 5 bases outside the gene matches. The V gene's germline CDR1 is LGHNA and CDR2 YNFKEQ. The CDR3 totals 15 residues. CDR3 protein: CASSQVLLAGNEQYF. CDR3 nucleotides: TGTGCCAGCAGCCAAGTCCTACTAGCGGGAAACGAGCAGTACTTC.

V is TRBV14 and J is TRBJ1-4, with 7 positions matching TRBD1. Germline loops: CDR1 SGHDN, CDR2 FVKESK. The CDR3 loop spans 14 amino acids. V shed 4 bases, J shed 7 bases, and the junction held 6 bases outside the gene matches. As DNA, the CDR3 is TGTGCCAGCAGCCCTCCAGGGGGTGGTGAAAAACTGTTTTTT. Residues: CASSPPGGGEKLFF.

The gene calls are TRBV7-9 and TRBJ2-1, with 14 bases lining up with TRBD2. V lost 2 bases and J lost 8; bases outside the gene matches: 11. There are 18 residues in the CDR3. CDR1 is SEHNR and CDR2 is FQNEAQ in the germline V gene (reference sequence). The CDR3 DNA follows: TGTGCCAGCAGCTTACCCCTCCGACTAGCGGGAGGGCGGCATGAGCAGTTCTTC. This translates into CASSLPLRLAGGRHEQFF.

This clone was observed once. The gene calls are TRBV28 and TRBJ2-5; 11 bases are a match to TRBD2. After removal of 5 bases from V and 1 base from J, the junction contained 3 bases not matched to a gene. The germline gives CDR1 MDHEN, CDR2 SYDVKM. CDR3 length: 15 residues. DNA of the CDR3: TGTGCCAGCAGTACCGGGACTAGCGGCCAAGAGACCCAGTACTTC. This codes for CASSTGTSGQETQYF.

This clone was seen a single time. This chain links TRBV7-2 with TRBJ2-2, with 9 bases aligning to TRBD2. V lost 3 bases, J lost 0 bases, and 8 bases stayed unmatched. Germline CDR1 and CDR2: SGHTA and FQGNSA. This CDR3 has 18 residues. The CDR3 DNA sequence: TGTGCCAGCAGCTTTTTAGCGGGAGTGGCGGCGAACACCGGGGAGCTGTTTTTT. Translation: CASSFLAGVAANTGELFF.